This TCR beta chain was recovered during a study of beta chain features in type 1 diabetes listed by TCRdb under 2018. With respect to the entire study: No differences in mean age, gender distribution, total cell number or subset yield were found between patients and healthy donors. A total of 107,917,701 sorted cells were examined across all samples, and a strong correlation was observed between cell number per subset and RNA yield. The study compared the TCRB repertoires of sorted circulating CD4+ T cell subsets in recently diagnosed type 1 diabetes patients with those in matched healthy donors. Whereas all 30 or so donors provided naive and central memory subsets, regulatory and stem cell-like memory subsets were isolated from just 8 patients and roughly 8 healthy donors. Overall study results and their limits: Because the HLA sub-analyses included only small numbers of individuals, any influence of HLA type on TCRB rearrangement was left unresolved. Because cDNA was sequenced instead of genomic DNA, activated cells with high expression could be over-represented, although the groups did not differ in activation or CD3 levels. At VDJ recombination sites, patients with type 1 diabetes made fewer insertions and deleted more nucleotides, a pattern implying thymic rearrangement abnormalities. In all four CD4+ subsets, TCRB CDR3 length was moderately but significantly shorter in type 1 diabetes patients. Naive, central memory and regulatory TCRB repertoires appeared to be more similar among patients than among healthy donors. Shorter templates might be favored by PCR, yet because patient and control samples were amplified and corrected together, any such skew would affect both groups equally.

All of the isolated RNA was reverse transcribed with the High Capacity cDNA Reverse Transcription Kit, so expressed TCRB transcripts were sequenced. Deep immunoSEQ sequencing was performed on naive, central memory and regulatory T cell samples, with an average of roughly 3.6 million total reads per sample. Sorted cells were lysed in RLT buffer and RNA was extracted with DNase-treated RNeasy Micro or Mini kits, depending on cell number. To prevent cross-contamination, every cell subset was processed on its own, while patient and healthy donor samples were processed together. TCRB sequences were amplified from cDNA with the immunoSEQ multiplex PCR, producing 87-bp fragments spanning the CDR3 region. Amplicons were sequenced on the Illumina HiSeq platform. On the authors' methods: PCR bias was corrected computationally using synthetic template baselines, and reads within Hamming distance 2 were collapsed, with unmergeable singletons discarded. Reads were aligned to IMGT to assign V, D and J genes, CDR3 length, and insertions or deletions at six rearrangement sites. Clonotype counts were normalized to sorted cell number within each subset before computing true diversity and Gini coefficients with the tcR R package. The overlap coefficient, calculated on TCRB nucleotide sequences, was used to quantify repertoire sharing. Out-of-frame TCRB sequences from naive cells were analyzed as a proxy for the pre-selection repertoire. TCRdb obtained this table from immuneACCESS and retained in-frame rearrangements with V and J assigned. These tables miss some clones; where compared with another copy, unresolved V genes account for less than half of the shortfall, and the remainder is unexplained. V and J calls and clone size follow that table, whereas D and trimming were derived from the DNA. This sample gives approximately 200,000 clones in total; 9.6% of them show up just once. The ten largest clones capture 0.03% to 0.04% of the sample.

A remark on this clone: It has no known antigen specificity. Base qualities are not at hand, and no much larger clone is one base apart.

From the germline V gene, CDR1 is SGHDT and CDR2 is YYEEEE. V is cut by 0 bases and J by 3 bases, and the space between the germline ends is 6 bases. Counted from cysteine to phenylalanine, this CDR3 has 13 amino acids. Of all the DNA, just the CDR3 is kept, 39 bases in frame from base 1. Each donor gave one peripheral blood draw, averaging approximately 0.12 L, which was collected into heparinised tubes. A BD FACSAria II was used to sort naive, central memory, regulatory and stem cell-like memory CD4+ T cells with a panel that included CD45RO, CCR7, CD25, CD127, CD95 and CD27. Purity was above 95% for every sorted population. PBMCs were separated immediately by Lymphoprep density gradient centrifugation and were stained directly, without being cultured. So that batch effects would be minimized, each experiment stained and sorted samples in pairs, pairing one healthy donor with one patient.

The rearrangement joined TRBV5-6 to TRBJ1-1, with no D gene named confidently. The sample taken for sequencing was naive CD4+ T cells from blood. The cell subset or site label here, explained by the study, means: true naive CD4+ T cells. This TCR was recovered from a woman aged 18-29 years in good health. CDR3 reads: CASSLVRDTEAFF. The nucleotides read TGTGCCAGCAGCTTGGTACGGGACACTGAAGCTTTCTTT.